This TCR beta chain was identified during a study of blood T cell repertoires in COVID-19. Participants came from about 23 US areas, aged roughly 18 to 89 years. Cohort assignment relied on participant-reported clinical history. As processed by the authors: Counts of nucleated cells, estimated from reference gene primer amplification, were obtained. Here immunoSEQ multiplex PCR was the method, and the copy in TCRdb shows in-frame clones only, minus some. V, J and clone size are taken as reported in that table, and D and trimming were inferred from the DNA itself. The repertoire holds about 380,000 clones, more than 75% seen once, with 0.9% to 1.5% in the top ten. V was clipped by 5 bases and J by 1 base, with 8 bases between them. CDR1 is SGHAT and CDR2 is FQDESV in the germline V gene (reference sequence). This CDR3 is built from 13 residues.

The V and J genes are TRBV11-1 and TRBJ1-1; possible D gene TRBD1, 5 bases. The sequenced material came from PBMCs or T cells enriched from blood (not recorded which). This clonotype was obtained from a woman aged 18 to 35 who had recovered from COVID-19. The CDR3 coding sequence is TGTGCCAGCAGCCTAGACAGGAACACTGAAGCTTTCTTT. Translation: CASSLDRNTEAFF.